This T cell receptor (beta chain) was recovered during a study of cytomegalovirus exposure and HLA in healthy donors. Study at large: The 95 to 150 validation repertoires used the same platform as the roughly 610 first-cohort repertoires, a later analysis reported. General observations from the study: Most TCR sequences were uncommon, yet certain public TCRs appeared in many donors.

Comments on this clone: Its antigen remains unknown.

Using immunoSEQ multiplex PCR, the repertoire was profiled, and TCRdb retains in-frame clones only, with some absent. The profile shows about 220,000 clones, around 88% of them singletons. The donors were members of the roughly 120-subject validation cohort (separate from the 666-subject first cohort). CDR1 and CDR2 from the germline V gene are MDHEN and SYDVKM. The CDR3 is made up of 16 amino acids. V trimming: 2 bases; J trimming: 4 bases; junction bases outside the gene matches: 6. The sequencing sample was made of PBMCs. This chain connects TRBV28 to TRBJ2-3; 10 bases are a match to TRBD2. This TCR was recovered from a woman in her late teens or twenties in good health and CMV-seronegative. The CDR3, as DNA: TGTGCCAGCAGTTTACTAGCGGGAGAGAGTGCAGATACGCAGTATTTT. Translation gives CASSLLAGESADTQYF.